Listed below are T cell receptor beta chains from one sample, sequenced in a study of blood T cell repertoires in COVID-19. TCRdb's table, derived via immunoSEQ multiplex PCR, lists solely in-frame clones and lacks some. The repertoire holds 200,000 to 250,000 clones, 75% to 90% seen once, with 5.1% in the top ten. The sequencing sample was made of peripheral blood. The receptors were sampled from a human donor in a cohort sampled during active COVID-19. The CDR3 runs from the conserved cysteine through the conserved F or W. The order of the fields is D gene, V gene, J gene, clone size, CDR3 protein, CDR3 DNA. A D gene is named only where the DNA matches it firmly. Not every row has a clone size; where given, it reads once, few, many or a size class.

TRBD1	TRBV7-3	TRBJ2-3	.	CASSPGQGLPDTQYF	TGTGCCAGCAGCCCGGGACAGGGGTTGCCGGATACGCAGTATTTT
.	TRBV13	TRBJ1-3	few	CASSLGQTLGNTIYF	TGTGCCAGCAGCTTAGGACAGACACTTGGAAACACCATATATTTT
.	TRBV30	TRBJ1-6	.	CAWSVLDRSNSPLHF	TGTGCCTGGAGTGTACTAGACAGGTCCAATTCACCCCTCCACTTT
TRBD1	TRBV7-2	TRBJ1-3	few	CASSLTGGRLSGNTIYF	TGTGCCAGCAGCCTAACAGGGGGGCGACTCTCTGGAAACACCATATATTTT
TRBD2	TRBV4-3	TRBJ2-5	.	CASSQDWLAGEETQYF	TGCGCCAGCAGCCAAGATTGGCTAGCGGGAGAAGAGACCCAGTACTTC
TRBD1	TRBV28	TRBJ2-5	few	CASSLRGLKTQYF	TGTGCCAGCAGTTTAAGGGGGCTGAAGACCCAGTACTTC
.	TRBV6-5	TRBJ1-4	.	CASRTPGYGEKLFF	TGTGCCAGCAGAACACCAGGGTATGGCGAAAAACTGTTTTTT
.	TRBV7-8	TRBJ2-7	.	CASSLDEFLSSYEQYF	TGTGCCAGCAGCTTAGATGAGTTTCTGAGCTCCTACGAGCAGTACTTC
TRBD1	TRBV5-4	TRBJ2-1	few	CASRGQGADGQFF	TGTGCCAGCCGGGGACAGGGGGCCGACGGGCAGTTCTTC
TRBD1	TRBV27	TRBJ2-7	many	CASSLDPGTASYEQYF	TGTGCCAGCAGTTTGGACCCAGGGACAGCCTCCTACGAGCAGTACTTC
TRBD1	TRBV9	TRBJ2-7	.	CASSTSGTGGREQYF	TGTGCCAGCAGCACATCCGGGACAGGGGGCCGCGAGCAGTACTTC
TRBD2	TRBV4-3	TRBJ2-1	.	CASSQDPAGVAGKNEQFF	TGCGCCAGCAGCCAAGATCCGGCGGGGGTAGCGGGAAAAAATGAGCAGTTCTTC
TRBD2	TRBV28	TRBJ2-3	.	CASSLYPAGRGLAGGPGTDTQYF	TGTGCCAGCAGTTTATACCCCGCAGGGAGGGGACTAGCGGGAGGGCCGGGCACAGATACGCAGTATTTT
TRBD1	TRBV30	TRBJ1-2	.	CAWSGRDRGNYGYTF	TGTGCCTGGAGTGGCCGGGACAGGGGGAACTATGGCTACACCTTC
TRBD2	TRBV19	TRBJ2-7	once	CASSSAGVYEQYF	TGTGCCAGTAGTAGTGCGGGAGTATACGAGCAGTACTTC
TRBD1	TRBV7-9	TRBJ1-4	.	CASSLGTGTINEKLFF	TGTGCCAGCAGCTTAGGGACAGGGACGATTAATGAAAAACTGTTTTTT
.	TRBV13	TRBJ2-5	.	CASSRGLGRRQETQYF	TGTGCCAGCAGCCGAGGGCTCGGACGGAGACAAGAGACCCAGTACTTC
TRBD1	TRBV2	TRBJ1-1	.	CASFRTGVSNTEAFF	TGTGCCAGCTTCCGGACAGGGGTATCGAACACTGAAGCTTTCTTT
.	TRBV19	TRBJ1-1	.	CASSPTGSFAFF	TGTGCCAGTAGCCCGACAGGTAGTTTCGCTTTCTTT
.	TRBV7-9	TRBJ2-6	.	CASSAGQGSTSGANVLTF	TGTGCCAGCAGCGCAGGGCAGGGTAGTACCTCTGGGGCCAACGTCCTGACTTTC
.	TRBV28	TRBJ1-2	few	CASSFRTNYGYTF	TGTGCCAGCAGTTTCCGTACTAACTATGGCTACACCTTC
TRBD1	TRBV18	TRBJ2-7	.	CASSPGQDYEQYF	TGTGCCAGCTCACCGGGACAGGACTACGAGCAGTACTTC
TRBD1	TRBV14	TRBJ1-2	.	CASSLSDRVHGYTF	TGTGCCAGCAGCCTTTCCGACAGGGTCCACGGCTACACCTTC
TRBD1	TRBV18	TRBJ1-5	.	CASSPDTGASPQHF	TGTGCCAGCTCACCAGATACAGGGGCCTCTCCCCAGCATTTT
.	TRBV15	TRBJ1-3	.	CATSRDTGNTIYF	TGTGCCACCAGCAGAGATACTGGAAACACCATATATTTT
TRBD1	TRBV5-1	TRBJ2-7	.	CASSLGGTGDAYEQYF	TGCGCCAGCAGCTTAGGTGGGACAGGGGATGCCTACGAGCAGTACTTC
TRBD2	TRBV3-1/TRBV3-2	TRBJ2-3	.	CASSGLAGTDTQYF	TGTGCCAGCAGTGGATTAGCGGGGACAGATACGCAGTATTTT
.	TRBV29-1	TRBJ2-7	.	CSVVGGWYEQYF	TGCAGCGTTGTTGGGGGCTGGTACGAGCAGTACTTC
TRBD1	TRBV28	TRBJ1-3	.	CASSSGTASGNTIYF	TGTGCCAGCAGTTCCGGGACAGCCTCTGGAAACACCATATATTTT
TRBD2	TRBV6-5	TRBJ2-6	.	CASSYDGRYANVLTF	TGTGCCAGCAGTTACGACGGGAGGTATGCCAACGTCCTGACTTTC
TRBD1	TRBV28	TRBJ1-2	few	CASRTGTAGILNYGYTF	TGTGCCAGCAGGACAGGGACAGCTGGTATTTTAAACTATGGCTACACCTTC
TRBD2	TRBV28	TRBJ2-3	.	CASSRASGLTSTDTQYF	TGTGCCAGCAGCAGGGCTAGCGGGTTAACTAGCACAGATACGCAGTATTTT
TRBD1	TRBV6-5	TRBJ1-2	few	CASRPGQYYGYTF	TGTGCCAGCAGACCGGGACAGTACTATGGCTACACCTTC
.	TRBV6-5	TRBJ2-2	few	CASRQGTGELFF	TGTGCCAGCAGGCAGGGGACCGGGGAGCTGTTTTTT
.	TRBV19	TRBJ1-5	.	CASPAAGGQPQHF	TGTGCCAGCCCGGCCGCCGGAGGTCAGCCCCAGCATTTT
TRBD1	TRBV28	TRBJ1-5	.	CASSIRTGGSNQPQHF	TGTGCCAGCAGCATAAGGACAGGGGGAAGCAATCAGCCCCAGCATTTT
.	TRBV21-1	TRBJ1-4	.	CASSKRRFGGRDEKLFF	TGTGCCAGCAGCAAACGGAGGTTTGGAGGGAGGGATGAAAAACTGTTTTTT
TRBD2	TRBV27	TRBJ2-3	.	CASGSAASGSRGTDTQYF	TGTGCCAGCGGAAGTGCGGCTAGCGGGAGCCGGGGCACAGATACGCAGTATTTT
TRBD2	TRBV6-2/TRBV6-3	TRBJ2-7	.	CASSRTSGRGDYEQYF	TGTGCCAGCAGTCGGACTAGCGGGAGAGGGGACTACGAGCAGTACTTC
TRBD2	TRBV4-3	TRBJ2-7	.	CASSQGSSGRIEQYF	TGCGCCAGCAGCCAAGGTTCTAGCGGGAGAATCGAGCAGTACTTC
.	TRBV21-1	TRBJ1-6	.	CASSKEGSSYNSPLHF	TGTGCCAGCAGCAAGGAGGGTTCTTCCTATAATTCACCCCTCCACTTT
.	TRBV7-9	TRBJ2-7	.	CASSQGRAGSYEQYF	TGTGCCAGCAGTCAAGGGCGGGCGGGCTCCTACGAGCAGTACTTC
.	TRBV7-6	TRBJ2-7	.	CASSLEVSGFRYEQYF	TGTGCCAGCAGCTTAGAAGTTAGCGGCTTTCGCTACGAGCAGTACTTC
TRBD1	TRBV7-2	TRBJ1-2	.	CASSLDRDYGYTF	TGTGCCAGCAGCCTCGACAGGGACTATGGCTACACCTTC
.	TRBV19	TRBJ2-7	.	CASSIALGDFYEQYF	TGTGCCAGTAGTATAGCCCTCGGAGACTTCTACGAGCAGTACTTC
.	TRBV7-6	TRBJ1-5	once	CASSLKGRHPNQPQHF	TGTGCCAGCAGCTTAAAGGGGCGCCATCCCAATCAGCCCCAGCATTTT
TRBD1	TRBV6-2/TRBV6-3	TRBJ2-7	.	CASSYSGQGYEQYF	TGTGCCAGCAGTTACTCGGGACAGGGGTACGAGCAGTACTTC